This T cell receptor beta chain appears in the sequencing data of a study of blood T cell repertoires in COVID-19. Background on the study: COVID-19 samples collected from the United States, Italy and Spain covered acute and convalescent phases.

This clone was observed a handful of times. Before being deemed recovered, Cohort 3 donors had two negative PCRs, clearance, or symptom resolution. This table comes from immunoSEQ multiplex PCR, and its TCRdb copy is limited to in-frame clones, with some not included. The table shows about 370,000 clones, with around nine tenths occurring only once. This receptor was taken from a woman in her thirties who had recovered from COVID-19. The material sequenced was PBMCs or T cells enriched from blood (not recorded which).

The chain's CDR3 is CASSPLVGGWNEQFF. For the CDR3, the DNA is TGTGCCAGCAGCCCTCTTGTGGGAGGGTGGAATGAGCAGTTCTTC. The chain is built from TRBV9 and TRBJ2-1; 7 nucleotides agree with TRBD2. The ends lost 4 bases at V and 7 bases at J; junction bases unmatched: 11. This CDR3 spans 15 amino acids. Germline values: CDR1 SGDLS, CDR2 YYNGEE.